What follows is one TCR beta chain and its context. Its antigen is unidentified. PCR involved 60 Vbeta and 13 Jbeta primers. The method was immunoSEQ multiplex PCR; TCRdb's version includes in-frame clones alone and lacks a portion of them. Altogether over 150,000 clones are present, 70% to 85% being singletons, with the ten largest covering around 3.5%. The V gene's germline CDR1 is SGHVS and CDR2 FQNEAQ. V lost 5 bases to trimming and J lost 3 bases; unmatched junction nucleotides: 2. The CDR3 extends over 13 amino acids. The record originates from a study of cytomegalovirus exposure and HLA in healthy donors. Study results and caveats: TCR beta sequences reportedly predicted most subjects' HLA-A and HLA-B alleles accurately. It was taken for granted in presence/absence analyses that sequencing depth across donors was roughly uniform. Association with HLA alleles at 0.05 false discovery rate was found for roughly 17,000 TCR beta sequences in a later analysis.

The rearrangement uses TRBV7-8 and TRBJ2-7; 9 nucleotides agree with TRBD1. This TCR was sampled from a man aged 25 to 45 in good health and CMV-seropositive. Sequencing was done on a sample of PBMCs. The CDR3 DNA sequence: TGTGCCAGCAGCCCGGGACAGGGCTACGAGCAGTACTTC. It encodes CASSPGQGYEQYF.